A single sample is the source of the 2 T cell receptor beta chains below, sequenced in a study of T cell responses to AZD1222 COVID-19 vaccine. The assay was immunoSEQ multiplex PCR, and TCRdb's table has in-frame clones only and misses some. This table has roughly 100,000 clones, 88% appearing once. The starting material was peripheral blood, obtained on day 0 of AZD1222 vaccination. The receptors here all came from an adult in good health.

The chain uses TRBV7-3 and TRBJ2-1, with TRBD2 identical over 10 bases. The V segment lost 2 bases and the J segment 7 bases; nucleotides outside the gene matches: 5. The CDR3 spans 15 residues. Germline-derived CDR1 and CDR2 are SGHTA and FQGTGA. CDR3 amino acids: CASSLGASGSNEQFF. The DNA for the CDR3 is TGTGCCAGCAGCTTAGGGGCTAGCGGGAGTAATGAGCAGTTCTTC.

The chain uses TRBV6-6 and TRBJ2-1; 11 bases agree with TRBD2. CDR1 and CDR2 (germline): MNHNY, SVGAGI (reference sequence). V was clipped by 5 bases and J by 5 bases; unmatched bases: 8. CDR3 length equals 16 residues. The CDR3 loop is CASSQLTSGRNNEQFF. CDR3 sequence (DNA): TGTGCCAGCAGTCAACTCACTAGCGGGAGAAACAATGAGCAGTTCTTC.